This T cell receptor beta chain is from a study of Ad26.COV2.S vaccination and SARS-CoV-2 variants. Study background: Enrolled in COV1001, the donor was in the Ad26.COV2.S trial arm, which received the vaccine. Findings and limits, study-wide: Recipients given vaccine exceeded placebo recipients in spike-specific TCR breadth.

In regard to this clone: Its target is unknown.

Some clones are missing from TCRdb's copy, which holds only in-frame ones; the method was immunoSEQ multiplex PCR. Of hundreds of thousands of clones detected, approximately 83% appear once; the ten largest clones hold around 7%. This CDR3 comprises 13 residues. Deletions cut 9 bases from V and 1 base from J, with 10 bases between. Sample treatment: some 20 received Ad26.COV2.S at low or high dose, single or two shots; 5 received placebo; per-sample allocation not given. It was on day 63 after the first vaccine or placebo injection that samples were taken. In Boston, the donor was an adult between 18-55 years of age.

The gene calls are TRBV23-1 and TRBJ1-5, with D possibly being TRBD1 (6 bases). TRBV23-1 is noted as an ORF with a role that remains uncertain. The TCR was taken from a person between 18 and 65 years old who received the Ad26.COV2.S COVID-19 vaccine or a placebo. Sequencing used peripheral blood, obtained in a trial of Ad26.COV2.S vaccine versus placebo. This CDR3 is CARYRDSNQPQHF. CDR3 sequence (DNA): TGCGCCAGGTACAGGGACAGCAATCAGCCCCAGCATTTT.